This TCR beta chain was identified during a study of cytomegalovirus exposure and HLA in healthy donors. Study results and limitations: CMV antigen specificity was confirmed in vitro for a few CMV-associated chains.

PCR employed 60 Vbeta and 13 Jbeta primers. Method: immunoSEQ multiplex PCR; TCRdb's copy keeps in-frame clones and lacks some. The sample gives around 140,000 clones, about 76% of which show up once; around 1.3% is in the top ten. As to this clone: Its antigen is not identified.

Sample: PBMCs. This sequence was found in a woman in her thirties or forties in good health and CMV-seronegative.

The CDR3 nucleotides are TGTGCCAGCAGCTCAGACCCCTCCGGGAGAACTGAAGCTTTCTTT. Protein product: CASSSDPSGRTEAFF. The chain employs TRBV7-8 and TRBJ1-1; D gene ambiguous. Deletions cut 4 bases from V and 5 bases from J, with 17 bases between. Germline V gene data show CDR1 as SGHVS and CDR2 as FQNEAQ. The CDR3 extends over 15 amino acids.